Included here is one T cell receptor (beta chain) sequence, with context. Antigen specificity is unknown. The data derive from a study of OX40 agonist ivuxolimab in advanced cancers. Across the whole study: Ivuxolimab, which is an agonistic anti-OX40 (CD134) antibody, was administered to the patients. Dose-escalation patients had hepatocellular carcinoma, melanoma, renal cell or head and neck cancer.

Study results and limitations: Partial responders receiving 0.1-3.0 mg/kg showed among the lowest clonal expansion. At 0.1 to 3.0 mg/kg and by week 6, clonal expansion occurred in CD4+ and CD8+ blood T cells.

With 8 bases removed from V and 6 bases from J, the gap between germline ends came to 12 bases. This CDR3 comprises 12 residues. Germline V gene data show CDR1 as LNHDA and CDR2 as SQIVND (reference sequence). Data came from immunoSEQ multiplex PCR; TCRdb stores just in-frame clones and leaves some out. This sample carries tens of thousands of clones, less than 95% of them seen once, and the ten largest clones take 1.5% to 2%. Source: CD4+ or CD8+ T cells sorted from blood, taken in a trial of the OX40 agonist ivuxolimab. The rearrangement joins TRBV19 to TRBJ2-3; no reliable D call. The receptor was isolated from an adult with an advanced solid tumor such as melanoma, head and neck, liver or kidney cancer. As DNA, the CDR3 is TGTGCCAGTGGCTCGACTGGCGATACGCAGTATTTT. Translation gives CASGSTGDTQYF.